This T cell receptor beta chain was identified during a study of tumor-infiltrating lymphocytes in primary liver carcinoma. Study-wide results and caveats: There was no comparison of CD4+ and CD8+ repertoires, as samples were bulk unsorted. Relative to tumor region pairs, the tumor-adjacent and tumor-blood pairs showed overlap that was lower.

CDR1 and CDR2 (germline): WNHNN, SYGVQD (reference sequence). The V gene end was trimmed by 6 bases and the J gene end by 0 bases; junction bases not matched to a gene: 10. The CDR3 has 17 residues. TCR beta cDNA was reverse-transcribed from about 0.45 ug of total RNA. The reaction used a constant-region primer and ProtoScript II reverse transcriptase. Researchers made the TCR beta libraries by running three nested multiplex PCR rounds with slightly modified ARM-PCR. For approximately 11 cycles apiece, the opening two PCR rounds ran with TRBV1-TRBV30 forward primers and a C-beta reverse primer. TCRdb recomputed calls from the multiplex PCR reads with MiXCR, one row per CDR3 protein. The table records 300,000 to 400,000 distinct CDR3 sequences, about 61% of them present only once. Researchers drew blood RNA from unsorted whole blood and extracted germline DNA as well. The sample holds a few counts of this clonotype. The antigen remains undetermined.

V gene TRBV10-1 combines with J gene TRBJ2-2; 7 bases agree with TRBD1. The source is a man aged 40-49 years with primary liver carcinoma and hepatitis B virus infection. The sequenced sample consisted of peripheral blood. CDR3 DNA sequence: TGCGCCAGCAGCACAGGACAGGAGAATTCGAACACCGGGGAGCTGTTTTTT. Its translation is CASSTGQENSNTGELFF.